This T cell receptor beta chain comes out of a study of blood T cell repertoires in COVID-19. In the study overall: Material from acute and convalescent COVID-19 was sourced from the United States, Italy and Spain.

Seattle patient enrollment occurred during active infection, with longitudinal follow-up thereafter. The CDR3 length is 13 residues. The V and J ends lost 4 bases and 7 bases respectively, with 13 bases between them. The germline gives CDR1 MNHEY, CDR2 SVGAGI. Sequenced by immunoSEQ multiplex PCR; TCRdb stores in-frame clones only, minus some. The sample consists of about 140,000 clones, around 90% of them appearing once. The source material was peripheral blood. The rearrangement uses TRBV6-5 and TRBJ2-5; D call uncertain. The TCR was taken from a human donor with COVID-19, enrolled during active disease. The donor label of this sample is uncertain. In DNA, the CDR3 is TGTGCCAGCAGTTTCGCAAGAGGTGGGACCCAGTACTTC. Translating it yields CASSFARGGTQYF.